What follows are 2 T cell receptor beta chains derived from one specimen sequenced in a study of patients and donors after allogeneic stem cell transplantation. In TCRdb, the RT-PCR reads were re-called with MiXCR into one record per CDR3 protein. Seen here are 800,000 to 1,000,000 distinct CDR3 sequences, about a sixth observed once, and the top ten hold under 6.5%. Specimen: blood, either unsorted or a sorted T cell fraction (not recorded which). The receptors here all came from a human donor who was either an allogeneic HSCT recipient or a stem cell or donor lymphocyte infusion donor (not recorded which). It is not recorded whose cells these are; they may come from a transplant donor.

This clonotype was counted between two and nine times. The V call is TRBV20-1, the J call TRBJ2-5; D ambiguous. Trimming removed 3 bases at V and 2 bases at J, with 4 bases between. In germline, CDR1 is DFQATT, CDR2 SNEGSKA (reference sequence). The CDR3 is 11 amino acids. This chain's CDR3 is CSARTQETQYF. CDR3 in DNA: TGCAGTGCTAGGACTCAAGAGACCCAGTACTTC.

The genes are TRBV4-2 and TRBJ2-2, with 9 bases matching TRBD2. The V gene's germline CDR1 is LGHNA and CDR2 YNFKEQ. Trimming took 4 bases from V and 5 from J; bases not matched to a gene: 8. The CDR3 runs to 16 residues. This chain's CDR3 is CASSPGLAQTTGELFF. The CDR3 coding sequence is TGTGCCAGCAGCCCGGGACTAGCCCAAACGACCGGGGAGCTGTTTTTT.